This passage covers 4 T cell receptor beta chains from one sample sequenced in a study of cytotoxic CD8 clonotypes in ibrutinib-treated CLL (dated by TCRdb to about 2021). The library was produced with the immunoSEQ multiplex PCR assay. As stored in TCRdb, this immuneACCESS dataset retains in-frame rearrangements with V and J assigned. A fraction of the clones does not appear; measured against another copy, unresolved V genes explain less than half of the discrepancy, and the remainder lacks a known reason. This sample has under 300,000 clones in its table, and less than 75% of those were observed once. Together, the top ten hold approximately 15% of the sample. Per the publication, the time point label means: 20 to 25 months on ibrutinib. Source: PBMCs, taken after 24 months of ibrutinib treatment. These receptors were taken from a human donor with chronic lymphocytic leukemia.

The chain couples TRBV5-1 to TRBJ2-1; D is uncertain. V lost 4 bases, J lost 8 bases, and 7 bases lay in between. The CDR3 has 11 residues. CDR1 and CDR2 (germline): SGHRS, YFSETQ. CDR3: CASSLYYEQFF. CDR3 bases: TGCGCCAGCAGCCTCTATTATGAGCAGTTCTTC.

The chain links TRBV18 to TRBJ1-2, with D possibly matching TRBD1 (6 bases). CDR3 length: 14 residues. The V and J ends lost 3 bases and 8 bases respectively, with 16 bases between them. In germline, CDR1 is KGHSH, CDR2 LQKENI. CDR3 nucleotide sequence: TGTGCCAGCTCACCCGCCGGGGGCATCATGGGCTACACCTTC. Translated, it gives CASSPAGGIMGYTF.

The rearrangement uses TRBV7-9 and TRBJ2-7; 9 nucleotides match TRBD2. This CDR3 spans 14 amino acids. V gave up 5 bases and J gave up 6 bases; unmatched junction bases: 8. Germline CDR1 and CDR2: SEHNR and FQNEAQ (reference sequence). CDR3 amino acids: CASSRDSGGREQYF. In DNA form, the CDR3 reads TGTGCCAGCAGCCGGGATAGCGGGGGTCGCGAGCAGTACTTC.

This clone has a handful of counts. The J gene is TRBJ1-2, the V gene TRBV14; the match to TRBD1 covers 11 bases. The V gene's germline CDR1 is SGHDN and CDR2 FVKESK. Unmatched junction bases numbered 10, after V lost 6 bases and J lost 7 bases. CDR3 size: 15 residues. The CDR3 region has the DNA TGTGCCAGCAGAGCCAGGACAGGGGGCTCGACTGGCTACACCTTC. Its translation is CASRARTGGSTGYTF.